The entry that follows covers one TCR beta chain sequence. Its antigen is unknown. Peptide-pool stimulation followed by sequencing identified expanded antigen-specific CD4+ clonotypes in the ViraFEST assay. A roughly ten-day culture period preceded the isolation of CD4+ T cells. Among the vaccine recipients, none had a prior SARS-CoV-2 infection, and nucleocapsid antibodies were negative. This specimen belongs to a study of vaccination effects on CD4 cells after COVID-19. V was cut by 1 base and J by 7 bases, with 10 bases left in between. Germline V gene lookup returns CDR1 MNHNS and CDR2 SASEGT. This CDR3 is built from 13 residues. The repertoire was sequenced with immunoSEQ multiplex PCR; TCRdb's copy has only in-frame clones and lacks some. The sample consists of under 80,000 clones, 78% of them appearing once.

This TCR was sampled from a human donor who received a COVID-19 vaccine. The chain links TRBV6-1 to TRBJ1-2; no firm D call. The sample here was CD4+ T cells from PBMCs cultured with SARS-CoV-2 spike peptides, taken before COVID-19 vaccination. In DNA form, the CDR3 reads TGTGCCAGCAGTGAAGGCCGATACTCTGGCTACACCTTC. Translating it yields CASSEGRYSGYTF.